This TCR beta chain was sequenced in a study of molecular identifiers for immune sequencing clone quantification. Naive CD8 T cells underwent sorting with the CD8+CD4-CCR7+CD45RA+ definition. MiXCR, run by TCRdb on the PCR reads, gives a single entry per CDR3 protein. Of some 680,000 distinct CDR3 sequences listed, about 25% are singletons. As concerns this clonotype: Its antigen is not known. One base away lies a much larger clone, so this may be a sequencing read error.

Study-level findings and limits: Over 99% of effector molecules, but under 1% in naive cells, were held by clones with more than 20 RNA copies. Spiked Jurkat TCR RNA equivalent to one cell reportedly surfaced among approximately 1.1 million naive cells.

Germline V lookup: CDR1 MDHEN, CDR2 SYDVKM. V was trimmed by 3 bases and J by 4 bases, leaving 9 bases between them. This CDR3 is 13 amino acids long. The receptor's source is a human donor in good health. Some libraries in this study had Jurkat cell RNA spiked in. The chain uses TRBV28 and TRBJ1-1; no clear D. Sequences were obtained from naive CD8+ T cells from blood, with Jurkat cell RNA spiked in. Indicated subset: FACS-sorted CD8+CD4-CCR7+CD45RA+ naive T cells. The CDR3 DNA reads TGTGCCAGCAGTTTTGTCGTAAGCACTGAAGCTTTCTTT. Translation gives CASSFVVSTEAFF.